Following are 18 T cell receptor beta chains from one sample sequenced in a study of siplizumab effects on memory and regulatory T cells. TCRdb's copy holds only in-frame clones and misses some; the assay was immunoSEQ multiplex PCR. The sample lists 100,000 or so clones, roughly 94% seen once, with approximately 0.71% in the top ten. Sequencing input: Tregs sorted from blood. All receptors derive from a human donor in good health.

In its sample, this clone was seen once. The CDR3 DNA reads TGCGCCAGCAGCTCCCCAGGCCCCGAGCAGTACTTC. This gives the protein CASSSPGPEQYF. The gene calls are TRBV5-1 and TRBJ2-7; D is unresolved. Germline lookup yields CDR1 SGHRS and CDR2 YFSETQ. V gave up 3 bases and J gave up 6 bases, with 10 bases separating them. The CDR3 has 12 amino acids.

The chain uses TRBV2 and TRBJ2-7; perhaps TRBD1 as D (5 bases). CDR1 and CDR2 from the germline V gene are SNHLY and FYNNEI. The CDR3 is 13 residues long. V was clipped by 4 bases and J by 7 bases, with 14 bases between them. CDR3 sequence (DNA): TGTGCCAGCAGTGTAGGCAGGGCACGGGAGCAGTACTTC. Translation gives CASSVGRAREQYF.

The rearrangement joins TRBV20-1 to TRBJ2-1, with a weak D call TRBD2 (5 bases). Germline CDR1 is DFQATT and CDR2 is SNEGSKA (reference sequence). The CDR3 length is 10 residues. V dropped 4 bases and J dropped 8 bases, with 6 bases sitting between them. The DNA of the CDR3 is TGCAGTGCTATCGGGGATGAGCAGTTCTTC. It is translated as CSAIGDEQFF.

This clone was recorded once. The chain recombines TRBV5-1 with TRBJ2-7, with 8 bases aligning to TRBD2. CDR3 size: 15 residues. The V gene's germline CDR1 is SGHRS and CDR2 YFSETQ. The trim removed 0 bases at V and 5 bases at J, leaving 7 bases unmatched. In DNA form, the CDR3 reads TGCGCCAGCAGCTTGGGGCGGGGGGCTGTGAACGAGCAGTACTTC. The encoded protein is CASSLGRGAVNEQYF.

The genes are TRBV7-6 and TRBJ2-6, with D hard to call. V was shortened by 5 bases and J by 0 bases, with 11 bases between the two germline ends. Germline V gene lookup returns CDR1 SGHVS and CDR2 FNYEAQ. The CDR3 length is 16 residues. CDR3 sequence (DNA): TGTGCCAGCAGCGTATCACGCGACTCTGGGGCCAACGTCCTGACTTTC. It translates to CASSVSRDSGANVLTF. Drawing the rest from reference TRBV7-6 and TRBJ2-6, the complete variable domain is GAGVSQSPRYKVTKRGQDVALRCDPISGHVSLYWYRQALGQGPEFLTYFNYEAQQDKSGLPNDRFSAERPEGSISTLTIQRTEQRDSAMYRCASSVSRDSGANVLTFGAGSRLTVL.

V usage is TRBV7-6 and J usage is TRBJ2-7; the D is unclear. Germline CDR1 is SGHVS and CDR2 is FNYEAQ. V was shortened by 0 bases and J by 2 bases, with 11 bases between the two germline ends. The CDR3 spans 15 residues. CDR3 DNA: TGTGCCAGCAGCTTAGCAAGGCAGGTCACCTACGAGCAGTACTTC. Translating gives CASSLARQVTYEQYF.

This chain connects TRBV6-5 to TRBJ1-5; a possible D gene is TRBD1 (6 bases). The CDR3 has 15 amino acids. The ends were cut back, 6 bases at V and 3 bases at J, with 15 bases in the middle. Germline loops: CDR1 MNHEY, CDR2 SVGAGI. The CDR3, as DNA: TGTGCCAGCAGGTCTCTGGGGGGGCCCAATCAGCCCCAGCATTTT. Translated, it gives CASRSLGGPNQPQHF.

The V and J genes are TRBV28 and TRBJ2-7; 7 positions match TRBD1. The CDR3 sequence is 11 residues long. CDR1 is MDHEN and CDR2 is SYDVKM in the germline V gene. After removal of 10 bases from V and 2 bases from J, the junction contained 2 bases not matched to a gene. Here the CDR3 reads CATQGAYEQYF. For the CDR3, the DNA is TGTGCCACCCAGGGGGCCTACGAGCAGTACTTC.

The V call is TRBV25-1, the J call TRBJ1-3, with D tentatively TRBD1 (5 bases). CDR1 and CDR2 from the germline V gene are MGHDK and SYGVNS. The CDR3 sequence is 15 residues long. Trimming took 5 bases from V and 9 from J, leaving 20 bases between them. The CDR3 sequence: CASSSPGRADGTIYF. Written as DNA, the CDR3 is TGTGCCAGCAGTTCCCCCGGCAGGGCTGACGGCACCATATATTTT.

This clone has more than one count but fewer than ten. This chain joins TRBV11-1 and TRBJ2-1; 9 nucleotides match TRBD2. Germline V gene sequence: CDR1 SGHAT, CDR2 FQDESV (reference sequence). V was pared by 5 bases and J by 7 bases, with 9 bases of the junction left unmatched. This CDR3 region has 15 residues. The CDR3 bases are TGTGCCAGCAGCCCCCGAATTGGACTAGCGAATGAGCAGTTCTTC. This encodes CASSPRIGLANEQFF.

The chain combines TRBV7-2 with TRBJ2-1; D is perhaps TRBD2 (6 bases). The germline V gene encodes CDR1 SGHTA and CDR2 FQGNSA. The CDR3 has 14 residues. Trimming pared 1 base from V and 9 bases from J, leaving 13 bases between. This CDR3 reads CASSLERRGGEQFF. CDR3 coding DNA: TGTGCCAGCAGCTTAGAAAGGCGGGGTGGTGAGCAGTTCTTC.

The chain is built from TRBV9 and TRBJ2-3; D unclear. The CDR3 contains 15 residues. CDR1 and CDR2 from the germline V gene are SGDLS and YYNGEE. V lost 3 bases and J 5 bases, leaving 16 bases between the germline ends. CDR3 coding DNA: TGTGCCAGCAGCGCGGTGGGCGGTACGGGAGATACGCAGTATTTT. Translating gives CASSAVGGTGDTQYF.

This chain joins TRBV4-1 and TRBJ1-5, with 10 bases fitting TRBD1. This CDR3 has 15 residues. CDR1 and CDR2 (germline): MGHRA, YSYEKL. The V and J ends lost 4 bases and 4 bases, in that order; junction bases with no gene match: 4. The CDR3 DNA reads TGCGCCAGCAGCCCGGGGACAGGGGTTAATCAGCCCCAGCATTTT. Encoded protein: CASSPGTGVNQPQHF.

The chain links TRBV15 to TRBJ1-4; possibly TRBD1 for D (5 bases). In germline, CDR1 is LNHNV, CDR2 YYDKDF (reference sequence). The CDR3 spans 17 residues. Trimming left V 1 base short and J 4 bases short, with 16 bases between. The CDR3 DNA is TGTGCCACCAGCAGAGCGGACGGGGGTCTCTTTAATGAAAAACTGTTTTTT. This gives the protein CATSRADGGLFNEKLFF. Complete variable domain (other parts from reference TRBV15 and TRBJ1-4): DAMVIQNPRYQVTQFGKPVTLSCSQTLNHNVMYWYQQKSSQAPKLLFHYYDKDFNNEADTPDNFQSRRPNTSFCFLDIRSPGLGDTAMYLCATSRADGGLFNEKLFFGSGTQLSVL.

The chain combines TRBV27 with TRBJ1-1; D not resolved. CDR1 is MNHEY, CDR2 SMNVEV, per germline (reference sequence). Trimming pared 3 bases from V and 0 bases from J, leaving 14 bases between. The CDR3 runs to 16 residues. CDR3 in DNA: TGTGCCAGCAGTTTCGATGGCAGACGGATGAACACTGAAGCTTTCTTT. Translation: CASSFDGRRMNTEAFF.

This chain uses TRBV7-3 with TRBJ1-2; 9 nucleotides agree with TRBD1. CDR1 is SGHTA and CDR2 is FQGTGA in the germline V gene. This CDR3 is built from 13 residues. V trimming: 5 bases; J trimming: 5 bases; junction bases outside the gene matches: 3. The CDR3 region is CASSAGQGYGYTF. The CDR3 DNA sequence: TGTGCCAGCAGCGCGGGACAGGGATATGGCTACACCTTC.

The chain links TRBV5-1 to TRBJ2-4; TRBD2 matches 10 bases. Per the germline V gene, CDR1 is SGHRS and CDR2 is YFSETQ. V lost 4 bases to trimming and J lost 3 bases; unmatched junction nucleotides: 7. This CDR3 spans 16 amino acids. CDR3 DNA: TGCGCCAGCAGCCCTATAGCGGGAGGAGTCAAAAACATTCAGTACTTC. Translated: CASSPIAGGVKNIQYF.

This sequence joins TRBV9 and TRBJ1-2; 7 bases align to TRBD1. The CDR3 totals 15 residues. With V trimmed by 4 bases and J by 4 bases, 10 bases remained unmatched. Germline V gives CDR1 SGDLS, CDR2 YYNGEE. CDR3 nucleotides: TGTGCCAGCAGCAGCCGACAGGGTGGATTCTATGGCTACACCTTC. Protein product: CASSSRQGGFYGYTF.